This T cell receptor beta chain stems from a study of long-term antiretroviral therapy in people with HIV. Study outcomes and limitations: Dominating the repertoire at all time points were the clones that expanded before ART. Records did not include ART adherence, viral resistance or therapy changes. Against controls, HIV repertoires showed narrower ranges of CDR3 length.

Held in samples before DNA extraction were roughly 1-10 million cryopreserved PBMC. The V gene lost 4 bases and the J gene lost 0 bases, with 13 bases spanning the gap. Per germline, CDR1 SGHRS and CDR2 YFSETQ. The CDR3 is 16 amino acids. This was the immunoSEQ v3.0 assay at survey level. Method: immunoSEQ multiplex PCR; TCRdb's copy keeps in-frame clones and lacks some. The sample has some 31,000 clones; 94% are singletons. Details on this clone: Its antigen is not known.

The sample was unsorted PBMCs, taken around 7.4 years after starting antiretroviral therapy. The clonotype originates from a man over 45 with HIV. J is TRBJ1-4 and V is TRBV5-1, with a possible D match to TRBD1 (6 bases). The CDR3 region has the DNA TGCGCCAGCAGCCTCGGGGGGGGCGCAACTAATGAAAAACTGTTTTTT. It specifies CASSLGGGATNEKLFF.